The 20 T cell receptor beta chains listed next were all sequenced from one sample in a study of blood T cell repertoires in COVID-19. The table came from immunoSEQ multiplex PCR; TCRdb's copy has only in-frame clones and leaves some out. The top ten hold 27% of the sample, which has about 130,000 clones, over 75% seen once. Source material: peripheral blood. The receptors here all came from a woman older than 75 with acute or convalescent COVID-19.

J is TRBJ2-5 and V is TRBV7-2; D possibly corresponds to TRBD1 (5 bases). Trimming stripped 5 bases from V and 1 base from J, with 8 bases between. CDR1 and CDR2 from the germline V gene are SGHTA and FQGNSA. This CDR3 spans 13 amino acids. The CDR3 region is CASSARVQETQYF. The CDR3 region has the DNA TGTGCCAGCAGCGCCAGGGTCCAAGAGACCCAGTACTTC.

The rearrangement links TRBV6-2 or TRBV6-3 to TRBJ1-2; D ambiguous. The V gene's germline CDR1 is MNHEY and CDR2 SVGEGT. V gave up 4 bases and J gave up 5 bases, with 17 bases separating them. CDR3 size: 15 residues. The DNA for the CDR3 is TGTGCCAGCAGTTCGCGGCGAGGGCAGTTGTATGGCTACACCTTC. It yields the protein CASSSRRGQLYGYTF.

The V call is TRBV14, the J call TRBJ1-1, with 9 bases identical to TRBD1. Germline CDR1 SGHDN, CDR2 FVKESK. This CDR3 is 15 amino acids long. J lost 2 bases, V lost 3 bases, and 4 bases had no gene match. The CDR3 DNA reads TGTGCCAGCAGCCAGTCGGACAGGGGAAACACTGAAGCTTTCTTT. Translation gives CASSQSDRGNTEAFF.

J is TRBJ2-2 and V is TRBV4-1, with TRBD1 matching over 7 bases. V lost 5 bases to trimming and J lost 1 base; unmatched junction nucleotides: 4. The CDR3 sequence is 15 residues long. The germline V gene encodes CDR1 MGHRA and CDR2 YSYEKL. CDR3 nucleotides: TGCGCCAGCAGCGTTAGACAGGGGAACACCGGGGAGCTGTTTTTT. Protein product: CASSVRQGNTGELFF.

This clone was detected once. V is TRBV4-2 and J is TRBJ1-2; 7 nucleotides line up with TRBD1. This CDR3 comprises 15 residues. Per the germline V gene, CDR1 is LGHNA and CDR2 is YNFKEQ. V was pared by 5 bases and J by 3 bases, with 9 bases of the junction left unmatched. The CDR3 coding sequence is TGTGCCAGCAGCGCTCACGCCGGGACAGACTATGGCTACACCTTC. Translating gives CASSAHAGTDYGYTF.

This rearrangement joins TRBV9 to TRBJ1-2; D is unresolved. Trimming cost V 0 bases and J 4 bases, with 10 bases left between them. This CDR3 has 14 amino acids. The V gene's germline CDR1 is SGDLS and CDR2 YYNGEE. The CDR3 spells CASSVAADSYGYTF. In nucleotides, the CDR3 is TGTGCCAGCAGCGTAGCTGCGGATTCCTATGGCTACACCTTC. The entire variable domain, with the rest obtained from reference TRBV9 and TRBJ1-2, is as follows: DSGVTQTPKHLITATGQRVTLRCSPRSGDLSVYWYQQSLDQGLQFLIQYYNGEERAKGNILERFSAQQFPDLHSELNLSSLELGDSALYFCASSVAADSYGYTFGSGTRLTVV.

The gene calls are TRBV21-1 and TRBJ1-4. TRBV21-1 is a recognized pseudogene. CDR3 length: 15 residues. CDR3 sequence (DNA): TGTGCCAGCGGGGGGGGACTGCTGGAGGATGAAAAACTGTTTTTT. It translates to CASGGGLLEDEKLFF.

The genes are TRBV20-1 and TRBJ2-1; D is unclear. V was cut by 3 bases and J by 0 bases, with 9 bases left in between. Germline V gives CDR1 DFQATT, CDR2 SNEGSKA (reference sequence). There are 14 residues in the CDR3. The CDR3: CSASTSSSYNEQFF. The CDR3 DNA sequence: TGCAGTGCTAGTACTTCGAGCTCCTACAATGAGCAGTTCTTC.

The V and J genes are TRBV19 and TRBJ2-3, with D unclear. V was shortened by 3 bases and J by 8 bases, with 6 bases between the two germline ends. The CDR3 sequence is 11 residues long. CDR1 and CDR2 (germline): LNHDA, SQIVND (reference sequence). CDR3 sequence: CASSIGGTQYF. The CDR3 DNA follows: TGTGCCAGTAGTATCGGTGGTACGCAGTATTTT.

This clone has more than one count but fewer than ten. The chain joins TRBV27 to TRBJ2-7, with D maybe TRBD1 (6 bases). V lost 2 bases and J 7 bases, leaving 15 bases between the germline ends. Germline V gene data show CDR1 as MNHEY and CDR2 as SMNVEV (reference sequence). CDR3 length: 14 residues. The CDR3 DNA reads as TGTGCCAGCAGTTTAATTCTGGGGGCGCATGAGCAGTACGTC. Translated, it gives CASSLILGAHEQYV.

The J gene is TRBJ2-2, the V gene TRBV4-1; no firm D call. From germline, CDR1 is MGHRA and CDR2 YSYEKL. The CDR3 spans 15 residues. With 4 bases removed from V and 1 base from J, the gap between germline ends came to 10 bases. The CDR3 loop is CASSPNSQNTGELFF. The DNA for the CDR3 is TGCGCCAGCAGCCCCAATTCCCAGAACACCGGGGAGCTGTTTTTT.

The genes are TRBV18 and TRBJ1-1, with 7 nucleotides matching TRBD1. Germline lookup yields CDR1 KGHSH and CDR2 LQKENI. With 0 bases clipped from V and 2 bases from J, the junction kept 3 bases outside the gene matches. The CDR3 spans 15 residues. CDR3 coding DNA: TGTGCCAGCTCACCACCGACAGGGCAAAACACTGAAGCTTTCTTT. It is translated as CASSPPTGQNTEAFF.

The chain has TRBV7-8 and TRBJ2-5, with D maybe TRBD2 (6 bases). The CDR3 runs to 14 residues. V lost 0 bases and J lost 3, with 8 bases in between. Germline CDR1 SGHVS, CDR2 FQNEAQ. The CDR3 loop reads CASSLAGGEETQYF. CDR3 coding DNA: TGTGCCAGCAGCTTAGCAGGCGGGGAAGAGACCCAGTACTTC.

This chain uses TRBV6-5 with TRBJ2-5; TRBD2 aligns across 8 bases. V was pared by 6 bases and J by 2 bases, with 5 bases of the junction left unmatched. This CDR3 contains 14 residues. The germline V gene encodes CDR1 MNHEY and CDR2 SVGAGI. CDR3 nucleotide sequence: TGTGCCAGCAGCTCTTCTAGCGGGCAAGAGACCCAGTACTTC. It yields the protein CASSSSSGQETQYF.

This clone was observed once. This chain joins TRBV7-2 and TRBJ1-5, with unresolved D. Between the trimmed V and J ends, which lost 2 bases and 1 base, there was a span of 3 bases. The CDR3 has 13 amino acids. The germline CDR1 and CDR2 sequences are SGHTA and FQGNSA. This CDR3 reads CASSLRSNQPQHF. The CDR3 DNA sequence: TGTGCCAGCAGCTTACGGAGCAATCAGCCCCAGCATTTT.

This clone was observed a single time. This sequence joins TRBV18 and TRBJ1-2; no reliable D call. CDR1 KGHSH and CDR2 LQKENI come from the germline V gene. The CDR3 sequence is 13 residues long. Trimming left V 6 bases short and J 6 bases short, with 14 bases between. For the CDR3, the DNA is TGTGCCAGCTCGCTAGATATAAGTAATGGCTACACCTTC. Translated: CASSLDISNGYTF.

The gene calls are TRBV7-2 and TRBJ1-3; TRBD1 aligns across 7 bases. V trimming: 6 bases; J trimming: 4 bases; junction bases outside the gene matches: 9. Germline CDR1 and CDR2: SGHTA and FQGNSA. This CDR3 is 15 amino acids long. The CDR3 reads CASSRTGRVGNTIYF. Written as DNA, the CDR3 is TGTGCCAGCAGTCGGACAGGAAGGGTGGGAAACACCATATATTTT.

The gene calls are TRBV7-3 and TRBJ2-6; 8 nucleotides agree with TRBD1. Germline V CDR1 and CDR2: SGHTA, FQGTGA. This CDR3 has 19 residues. V shed 2 bases and J 2 bases; nucleotides not matched to a gene: 11. The DNA for the CDR3 is TGTGCCAGCAGCTTAGAAGACTGGGACAGGTCGCCTGGGGCCAACGTCCTGACTTTC. It is translated as CASSLEDWDRSPGANVLTF. Complete variable domain (other parts from reference TRBV7-3 and TRBJ2-6): GAGVSQTPSNKVTEKGKYVELRCDPISGHTALYWYRQSLGQGPEFLIYFQGTGAADDSGLPNDRFFAVRPEGSVSTLKIQRTERGDSAVYLCASSLEDWDRSPGANVLTFGAGSRLTVL.

This rearrangement joins TRBV28 to TRBJ1-1, with TRBD1 matching 9 bases. The CDR3 totals 16 residues. V trimming: 6 bases; J trimming: 2 bases; junction bases outside the gene matches: 10. Germline assignment: CDR1 MDHEN and CDR2 SYDVKM. The CDR3 here is CASRLLPGQGNTEAFF. CDR3 coding DNA: TGTGCCAGCAGACTCTTACCGGGACAGGGTAACACTGAAGCTTTCTTT.

This clone was observed once. This chain links TRBV5-1 with TRBJ2-7, with TRBD1 as a possible D gene (6 bases). Trimming removed 5 bases from V and 3 bases from J, with 12 bases in between. CDR3 length: 13 residues. Germline CDR1 is SGHRS and CDR2 is YFSETQ. CDR3: CASRPDSLYEQYF. The CDR3 DNA sequence: TGCGCCAGCAGGCCGGACAGCCTCTACGAGCAGTACTTC.